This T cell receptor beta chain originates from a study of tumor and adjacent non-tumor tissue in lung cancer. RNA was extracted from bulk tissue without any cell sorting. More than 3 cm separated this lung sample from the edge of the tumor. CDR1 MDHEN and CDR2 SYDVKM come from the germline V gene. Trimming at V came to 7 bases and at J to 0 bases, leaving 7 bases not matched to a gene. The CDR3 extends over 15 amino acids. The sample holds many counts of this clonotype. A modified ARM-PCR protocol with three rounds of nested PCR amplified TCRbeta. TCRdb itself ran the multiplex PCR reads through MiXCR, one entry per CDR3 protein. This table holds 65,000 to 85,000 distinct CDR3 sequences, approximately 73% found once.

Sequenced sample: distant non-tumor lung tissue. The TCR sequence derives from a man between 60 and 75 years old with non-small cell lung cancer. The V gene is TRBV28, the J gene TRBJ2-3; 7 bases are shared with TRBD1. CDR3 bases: TGTGCCAGCATTAACAGGGGATACAGCACAGATACGCAGTATTTT. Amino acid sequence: CASINRGYSTDTQYF.